The source of this T cell receptor (beta chain) is a study of CD4 and CD8 cells across lung adenocarcinoma regions. TCRdb re-derived calls from the PCR reads in MiXCR, one entry per CDR3 protein. The table lists 7,500 or so distinct CDR3 sequences, around 53% of them singletons. Samples came from patients with localized non-small cell lung adenocarcinoma. The CDR3 consists of 15 residues. The germline V and J ends were trimmed by 0 bases and 0 bases, with 6 bases remaining between them. Germline V gene data show CDR1 as MNHNS and CDR2 as SASEGT. Sequencing used CD8+ T cells from the center of a lung tumor. The J gene is TRBJ1-3, the V gene TRBV6-1; D not certain. This clonotype was obtained from a male donor with lung adenocarcinoma. The CD4 and CD8 labels of this study may be unreliable. In nucleotides, the CDR3 is TGTGCCAGCAGTGAAGCCAGCTACTCTGGAAACACCATATATTTT. Its protein is CASSEASYSGNTIYF.